Listed below are T cell receptor beta chains from one sample, sequenced in a study of control samples from healthy donors and cancer patients. Only in-frame clones appear in the TCRdb table, and some are missing; sequencing was by immunoSEQ multiplex PCR. This table has 100,000 to 150,000 clones, around 93% appearing once. Sequences were obtained from blood. The receptors here all came from a man aged 18 to 30 in good health. CDR3s leave out the opening cysteine and the closing phenylalanine or tryptophan. Fields, in order: V gene, CDR3 protein.

TRBV29-1 | SVQTMNTEAF
TRBV21-1 | ASSKKGLRFWEGYT
TRBV18 | ASSPPRAHGLDSYT
TRBV19 | ASSPRDTEAF
TRBV5-4 | ASSRSGNEQY
TRBV11-3 | ASSLGVRAGANVLT
TRBV3-1/TRBV3-2 | ASSQSDRGNQPQH
TRBV3-1/TRBV3-2 | ASSQRQSYGYT
TRBV30 | AWSGLGWSETQY
TRBV12-3/TRBV12-4 | ASSFGSPLH
TRBV10-2 | ASSERDRVGTNEKLF
TRBV10-3 | AISDGQGASYT
TRBV10-3 | AISNSGQGGSGYT
TRBV29-1 | SVEIGEGHSYNEQF
TRBV19 | ASSIGGGSTEAF
TRBV30 | AWSVAQYYNSPLH
TRBV5-1 | ASSLGGSSNQPQH
TRBV27 | ASSLSRGHTEAF
TRBV14 | ASSQGRYNSPLH
TRBV5-1 | ASSFTGNSPLH
TRBV19 | ASSSPGTKNTEAF
TRBV30 | AWSVPWKGAKNIQY
TRBV25-1 | ASSEPASTDTQY
TRBV11-2 | ASSFNRAYEQY
TRBV6-4 | ASSAQGEAEAF
TRBV7-7 | ASSAGAPRPGDEQF
TRBV23-1 | ASSQETPPRQFWDGELF
TRBV7-3 | ASSLGTGNTEAF
TRBV18 | ASSPGDLLYEQY
TRBV9 | ASSVDLAGYTDTQY
TRBV12-3/TRBV12-4 | ASSLRRNTEAF
TRBV5-6 | ASRPGQSLYEQY
TRBV5-6 | ASSLGATNEKLF
TRBV5-1 | ASSLAGELF
TRBV19 | ASSIGGDGTEAF
TRBV18 | ASSPTPDTQY
TRBV5-1 | ASSPGLAGPQETQY
TRBV10-3 | AISHGPPNYGYT
TRBV12-3/TRBV12-4 | ASSLSRYYEQY
TRBV4-1 | ASSHPGQGEFRPEKLF
TRBV15 | ATSRDQGEETQY
TRBV3-1/TRBV3-2 | ASSQAAGTYEQY
TRBV5-1 | ASSLAGHNEQF
TRBV5-6 | ASSAPSTGELF